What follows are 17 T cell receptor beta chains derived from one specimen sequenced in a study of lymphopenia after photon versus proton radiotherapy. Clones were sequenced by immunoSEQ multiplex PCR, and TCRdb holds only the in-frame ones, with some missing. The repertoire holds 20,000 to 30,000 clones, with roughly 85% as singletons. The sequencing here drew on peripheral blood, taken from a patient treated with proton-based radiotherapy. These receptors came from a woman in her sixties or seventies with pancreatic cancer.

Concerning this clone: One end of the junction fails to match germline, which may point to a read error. CDR3 residues: CAGSLAGQQETQYF. Written as DNA, the CDR3 is TGCGCCGGCAGCTTGGCCGGACAGCAAGAGACCCAGTACTTC. The chain has TRBV5-1 and TRBJ2-5, with D perhaps matching TRBD1 (6 bases). The CDR3 is made up of 14 amino acids. The V gene's germline CDR1 is SGHRS and CDR2 YFSETQ.

CDR3 loop: CASSTSGSTDTQYF. The CDR3 DNA reads TGTGCCAGCAGTACTAGCGGGAGCACAGATACGCAGTATTTT. This chain joins TRBV27 and TRBJ2-3; TRBD2 matches 9 bases. Germline V CDR1 and CDR2: MNHEY, SMNVEV (reference sequence). The CDR3 is made up of 14 amino acids. V lost 5 bases, J lost 0 bases, and 0 bases stayed unmatched.

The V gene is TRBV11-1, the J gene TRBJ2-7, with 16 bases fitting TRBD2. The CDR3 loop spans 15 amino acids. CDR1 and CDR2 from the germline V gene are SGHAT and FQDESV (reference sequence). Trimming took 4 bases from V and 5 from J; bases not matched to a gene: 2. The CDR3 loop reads CASSSGTSGRDEQYF. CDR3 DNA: TGTGCCAGCAGCTCGGGGACTAGCGGGAGGGACGAGCAGTACTTC.

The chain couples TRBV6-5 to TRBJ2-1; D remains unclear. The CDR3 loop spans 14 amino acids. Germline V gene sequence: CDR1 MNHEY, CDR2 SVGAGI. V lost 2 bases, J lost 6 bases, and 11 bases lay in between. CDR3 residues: CASSYRAYGNEQFF. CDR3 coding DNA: TGTGCCAGCAGTTACCGGGCCTATGGCAATGAGCAGTTCTTC.

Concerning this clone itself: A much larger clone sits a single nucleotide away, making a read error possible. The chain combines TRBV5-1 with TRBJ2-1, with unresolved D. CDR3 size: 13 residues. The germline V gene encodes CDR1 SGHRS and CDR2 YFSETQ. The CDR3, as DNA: TGCGCCCGCAGCCTTACACCCTACAATGAGCAGTTCTTC. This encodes CARSLTPYNEQFF.

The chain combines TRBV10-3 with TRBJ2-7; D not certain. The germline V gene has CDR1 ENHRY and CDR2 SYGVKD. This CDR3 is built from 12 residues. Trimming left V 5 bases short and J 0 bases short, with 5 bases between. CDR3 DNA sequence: TGTGCCATCAGTAAGAACTCCTACGAGCAGTACTTC. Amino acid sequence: CAISKNSYEQYF.

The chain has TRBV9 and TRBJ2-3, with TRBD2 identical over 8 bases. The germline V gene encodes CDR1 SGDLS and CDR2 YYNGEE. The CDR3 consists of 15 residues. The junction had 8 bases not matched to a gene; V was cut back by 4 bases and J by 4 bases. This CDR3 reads CASSLGTRMADTQYF. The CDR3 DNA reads TGTGCCAGCAGCCTCGGGACTAGGATGGCAGATACGCAGTATTTT.

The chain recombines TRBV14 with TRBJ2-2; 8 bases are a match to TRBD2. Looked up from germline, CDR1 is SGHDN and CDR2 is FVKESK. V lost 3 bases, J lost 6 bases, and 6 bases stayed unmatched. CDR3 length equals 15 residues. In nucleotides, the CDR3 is TGTGCCAGCAGCCAGCAGGGACTAGGGGCCGGGGAGCTGTTTTTT. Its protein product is CASSQQGLGAGELFF.

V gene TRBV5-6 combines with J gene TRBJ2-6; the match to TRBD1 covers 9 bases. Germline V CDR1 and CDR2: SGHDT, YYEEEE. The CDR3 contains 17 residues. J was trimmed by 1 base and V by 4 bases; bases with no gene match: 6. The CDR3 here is CASSMGQGRSGANVLTF. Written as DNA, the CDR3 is TGTGCCAGCAGCATGGGACAGGGTCGTTCTGGGGCCAACGTCCTGACTTTC.

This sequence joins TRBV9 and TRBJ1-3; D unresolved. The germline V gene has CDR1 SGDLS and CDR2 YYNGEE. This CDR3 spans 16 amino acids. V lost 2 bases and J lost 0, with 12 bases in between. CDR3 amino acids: CASSVSSASSGNTIYF. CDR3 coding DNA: TGTGCCAGCAGCGTTTCCAGCGCTAGCTCTGGAAACACCATATATTTT. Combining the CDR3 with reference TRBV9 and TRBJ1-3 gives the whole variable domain DSGVTQTPKHLITATGQRVTLRCSPRSGDLSVYWYQQSLDQGLQFLIQYYNGEERAKGNILERFSAQQFPDLHSELNLSSLELGDSALYFCASSVSSASSGNTIYFGEGSWLTVV.

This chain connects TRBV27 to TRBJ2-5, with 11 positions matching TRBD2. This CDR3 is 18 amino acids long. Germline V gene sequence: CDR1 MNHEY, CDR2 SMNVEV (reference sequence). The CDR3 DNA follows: TGTGCTTCCAGGCTTAGGGGAAGCGGGACTAGCGGTGAAGAGACCCAGTACTTC. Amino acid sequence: CASRLRGSGTSGEETQYF.

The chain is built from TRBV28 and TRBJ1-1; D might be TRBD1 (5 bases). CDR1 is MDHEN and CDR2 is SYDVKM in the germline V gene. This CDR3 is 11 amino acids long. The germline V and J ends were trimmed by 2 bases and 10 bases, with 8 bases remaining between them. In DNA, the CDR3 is TGTGCCAGCAGTTTAGTGGGGGGAGCTTTCTTT. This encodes CASSLVGGAFF.

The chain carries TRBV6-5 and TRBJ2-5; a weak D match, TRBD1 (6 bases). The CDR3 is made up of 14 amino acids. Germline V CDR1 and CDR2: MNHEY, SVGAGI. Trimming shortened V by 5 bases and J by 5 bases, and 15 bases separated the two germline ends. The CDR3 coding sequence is TGTGCCAGCAGTCCCGACAGGTTTGACGAGACCCAGTACTTC. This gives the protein CASSPDRFDETQYF.

The CDR3 DNA follows: TGTGCCAGCAGCCAAGGGATCACTAGCGGTGGCGGGGAGCTGTTTTTT. It yields the protein CASSQGITSGGGELFF. The V gene is TRBV4-2, the J gene TRBJ2-2, with 8 nucleotides matching TRBD2. The ends lost 1 base at V and 7 bases at J; junction bases unmatched: 8. Germline V lookup: CDR1 LGHNA, CDR2 YNFKEQ. This CDR3 contains 16 residues.

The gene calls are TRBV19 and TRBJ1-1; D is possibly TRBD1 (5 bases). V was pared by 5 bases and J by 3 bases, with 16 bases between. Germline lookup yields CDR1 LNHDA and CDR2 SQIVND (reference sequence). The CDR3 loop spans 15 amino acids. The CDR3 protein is CASSLLGRGDTEAFF. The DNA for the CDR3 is TGTGCCAGTAGTCTCCTCGGGAGGGGCGACACTGAAGCTTTCTTT.

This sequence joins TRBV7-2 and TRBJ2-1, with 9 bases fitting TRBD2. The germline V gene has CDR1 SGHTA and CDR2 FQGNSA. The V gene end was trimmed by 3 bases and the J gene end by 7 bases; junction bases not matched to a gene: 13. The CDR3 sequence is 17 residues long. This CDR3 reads CASSFTPGSGRRNEQFF. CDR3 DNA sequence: TGTGCCAGCAGCTTCACCCCAGGCAGCGGGAGGAGGAATGAGCAGTTCTTC. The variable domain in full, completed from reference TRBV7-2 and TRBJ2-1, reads GAGVSQSPSNKVTEKGKDVELRCDPISGHTALYWYRQSLGQGLEFLIYFQGNSAPDKSGLPSDRFSAERTGGSVSTLTIQRTQQEDSAVYLCASSFTPGSGRRNEQFFGPGTRLTVL.

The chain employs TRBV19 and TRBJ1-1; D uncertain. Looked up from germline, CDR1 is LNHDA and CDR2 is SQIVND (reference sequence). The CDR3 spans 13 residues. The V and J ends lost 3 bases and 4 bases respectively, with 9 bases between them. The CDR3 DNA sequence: TGTGCCAGTAGTATTTTCGCAGGCACTGAAGCTTTCTTT. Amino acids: CASSIFAGTEAFF.